This is a list of T cell receptor beta chains from one sample in a study of tumor-infiltrating lymphocytes in oesophageal squamous cell carcinoma. TCRdb passed the PCR reads through MiXCR, listing each CDR3 protein once. The sample records about 20,000 distinct CDR3 sequences, roughly two fifths being singletons. The specimen sequenced was normal esophageal tissue next to the tumor. Source of these receptors: a male donor with esophageal squamous cell carcinoma. Each CDR3 is given with its conserved first and last residue. The D gene is left open where the match is weak. Some rows mark clone size as missing; the rest say once, few, many or name a class of expanded clone.

clone_size | j_call | v_call | d_call | cdr3_nt | cdr3_aa
- | TRBJ2-1 | TRBV7-3 | TRBD2 | TGTGCCAGCAGCTTATTCCCCGGGGGGACCGATGAGCAGTTCTTC | CASSLFPGGTDEQFF
- | TRBJ2-1 | TRBV9 | - | TGTGCCAGCAGCGTAGACGTCTACAATGAGCAGTTCTTC | CASSVDVYNEQFF
- | TRBJ1-2 | TRBV27 | TRBD1 | TGTGCCAGCAGCCTGGACAGGGCAGGCGGGTACTATGGCTACACCTTC | CASSLDRAGGYYGYTF
- | TRBJ2-1 | TRBV7-3 | - | TGTGCCAGCAGCACGGGAGCCTACAATGAGCAGTTCTTC | CASSTGAYNEQFF
- | TRBJ1-3 | TRBV28 | - | TGTGCCAGCAGCGGCGGCCAGGTCTCTGGAAACACCATATATTTT | CASSGGQVSGNTIYF
- | TRBJ2-1 | TRBV10-2 | - | TGCGCCAGCAGTATCGACAATGAGCAGTTCTTC | CASSIDNEQFF
- | TRBJ2-3 | TRBV3-1 | TRBD2 | TGTGCCAGCAGTGGATTAGCGGGAGGCGTTCATAGCACAGATACGCAGTATTTT | CASSGLAGGVHSTDTQYF
- | TRBJ2-5 | TRBV27 | TRBD1 | TGTGCCAGCAGTTCGGCCGACAGGGGAGAGACCCAGTACTTC | CASSSADRGETQYF
- | TRBJ2-6 | TRBV11-1 | - | TGTGCCAGCAGCGCCGGACTGCCGGGGGCCAACGTCCTGACTTTC | CASSAGLPGANVLTF
- | TRBJ2-3 | TRBV20-1 | TRBD1 | TGCAGTGCGAAGCCACTCTTCAGGGGGAGTTTCACAGATACGCAGTATTTT | CSAKPLFRGSFTDTQYF
few | TRBJ2-4 | TRBV7-2 | TRBD1 | TGTGCCAGCAGCCCAGACAGGGCGGAGGCCAAAAACATTCAGTACTTC | CASSPDRAEAKNIQYF
- | TRBJ2-6 | TRBV12-3/TRBV12-4 | - | TGTGCCAGCAGTTTCTCTGGGGCCAACGTCCTGACTTTC | CASSFSGANVLTF
many | TRBJ2-1 | TRBV6-1 | TRBD2 | TGTGCCAGCAGAATCACGGACGGCGGGGGGTATTACAATGAGCAGTTCTTC | CASRITDGGGYYNEQFF
- | TRBJ1-3 | TRBV12-5 | - | TGTGCTAGCCCTCAGTACTCTGGAAACACCATATATTTT | CASPQYSGNTIYF
many | TRBJ1-4 | TRBV28 | TRBD1 | TGTGCCAGCAGTCCCGGGACAGGGTATGAAAAACTGTTTTTT | CASSPGTGYEKLFF
- | TRBJ2-1 | TRBV7-2 | - | TGTGCCAGCAGCTTACTTTTGGTGTTCCGCAATGAGCAGTTCTTC | CASSLLLVFRNEQFF
many | TRBJ2-7 | TRBV5-1 | - | TGCGCCAGCAGCTCGGGCTTCCAGTTCAACTACGAGCAGTACTTC | CASSSGFQFNYEQYF
- | TRBJ2-3 | TRBV7-2 | - | TGTGCCAGCAGCTTAGTGGCTAGCGAATACACAGATACGCAGTATTTT | CASSLVASEYTDTQYF
- | TRBJ2-5 | TRBV12-3/TRBV12-4 | TRBD1 | TGTGCCAGCAGTCCCCCGGGACAGGATCTATACAATGAGCAGTACTTC | CASSPPGQDLYNEQYF
- | TRBJ2-7 | TRBV7-2 | TRBD1 | TGTGCCAGCAGCTTAGGACAGGGAATTGAGGTCCGCCTCTACGAGCAGTACTTC | CASSLGQGIEVRLYEQYF
few | TRBJ2-7 | TRBV7-9 | - | TGTGCCAGCAGCTTAGACGGCCGGAGTGGCGAGCAGTACTTC | CASSLDGRSGEQYF
many | TRBJ2-7 | TRBV10-2 | TRBD2 | TGCGCCAGCAGTGAGCCCGGGACTAGAGCCTACGAGCAGTACTTC | CASSEPGTRAYEQYF
many | TRBJ1-2 | TRBV6-1 | - | TGTGCCAGCAACCAGGGGAACTATAACTATGGCTACACCTTC | CASNQGNYNYGYTF
- | TRBJ2-5 | TRBV7-9 | - | TGTGCCAGCAGCTTGAGCGACTCAAACAATGAGCAGTACTTC | CASSLSDSNNEQYF
many | TRBJ1-5 | TRBV28 | - | TGTGCCAGCAGTTTATGGGGGGCCGGCAATCAGCCCCAGCATTTT | CASSLWGAGNQPQHF
once | TRBJ2-1 | TRBV6-1 | TRBD2 | TGTGCCAGCAGTGAAGTCGGCGGGCGGGAGCAAGACGAGCAGTTCTTC | CASSEVGGREQDEQFF
medium-sized | TRBJ2-7 | TRBV7-2 | TRBD1 | TGTGCCAGCAGCACCGGACAGGGGGCGCGTTACGAGCAGTACTTC | CASSTGQGARYEQYF
- | TRBJ2-5 | TRBV5-1 | TRBD2 | TGCGCCAGCAGCTTGGGACTAGCGGGGGGATGGGAGACCCAGTACTTC | CASSLGLAGGWETQYF
- | TRBJ1-5 | TRBV28 | - | TGTGCCAGCAGTTTATACAGCAGTCAGCCCCAGCATTTT | CASSLYSSQPQHF
- | TRBJ2-3 | TRBV7-2 | - | TGTGCCAGCAGCTTCCTGAAAGATACGCAGTATTTT | CASSFLKDTQYF
- | TRBJ2-3 | TRBV11-2 | TRBD2 | TGTGCCAGCAGCCCTGGGACTAGCGGGGGGGCGGAAGATACGCAGTATTTT | CASSPGTSGGAEDTQYF
many | TRBJ2-6 | TRBV19 | - | TGTGCCAGTAGTAACTTGCAGGGTGGGGCCAACGTCCTGACTTTC | CASSNLQGGANVLTF
- | TRBJ1-1 | TRBV9 | TRBD1 | TGTGCCAGCAGCGTAGCCGGAGGACAGGGGGCCACTGAAGCTTTCTTT | CASSVAGGQGATEAFF
few | TRBJ1-1 | TRBV27 | - | TGTGCCAGCAGTTTATTCTTGAACACTGAAGCTTTCTTT | CASSLFLNTEAFF
- | TRBJ1-1 | TRBV5-5 | - | TGTGCCAGCAGCTTGGCCGTCAAGGGGGATGCTTTCTTT | CASSLAVKGDAFF
many | TRBJ2-5 | TRBV19 | - | TGTGCCAGTAGTATAGACACTTCCCAAGAGACCCAGTACTTC | CASSIDTSQETQYF
many | TRBJ2-6 | TRBV12-3/TRBV12-4 | TRBD1 | TGTGCCAGCAGTCAAGACAGGGTAACCGCCACTGGGGCCAACGTCCTGACTTTC | CASSQDRVTATGANVLTF
many | TRBJ1-2 | TRBV7-9 | - | TGTGCCAGCAGCCGAGGGGGGGGCGTCTATGGCTACACCTTC | CASSRGGGVYGYTF
few | TRBJ2-1 | TRBV20-1 | - | TGCAGTGCTGGAGGGGTTAGTGAGCAGTTCTTC | CSAGGVSEQFF
large | TRBJ2-1 | TRBV7-2 | - | TGTGCCAGCAGCTTAAATTTTGTGACTAGGGCCTACAATGAGCAGTTCTTC | CASSLNFVTRAYNEQFF
- | TRBJ2-1 | TRBV27 | - | TGTGCCAGCTCAGGGAAAAGATACAATGAGCAGTTCTTC | CASSGKRYNEQFF
- | TRBJ2-5 | TRBV7-2 | TRBD2 | TGTGCCAGCAGCTTTAGCGGGAGAGGGGAGACCCAGTACTTC | CASSFSGRGETQYF
- | TRBJ2-3 | TRBV7-2 | TRBD2 | TGTGCCAGCAGCCCCCGTATAGCGGGGGGGTCAGATACGCAGTATTTT | CASSPRIAGGSDTQYF
medium-sized | TRBJ2-6 | TRBV7-9 | - | TGTGCCAGCAGCGGTGGATTTTTCGCCAACGTCCTGACTTTC | CASSGGFFANVLTF
- | TRBJ1-5 | TRBV6-1 | - | TGTGCCAGCAGTCTCCGGACAGGCAATCAGCCCCAGCATTTT | CASSLRTGNQPQHF
- | TRBJ2-6 | TRBV6-6 | TRBD1 | TGTGCCAGCAGTTGGGACAGGAGTAAACCAACAAACTCTGGGGCCAACGTCCTGACTTTC | CASSWDRSKPTNSGANVLTF
many | TRBJ2-5 | TRBV11-2 | - | TGTGCCAGCAGCTTAGGCGCCGGCGGCCGGATGGAGACCCAGTACTTC | CASSLGAGGRMETQYF
few | TRBJ2-3 | TRBV7-3 | TRBD1 | TGTGCCAGCAGCCTCGGACAGGTAGATACGCAGTATTTT | CASSLGQVDTQYF
many | TRBJ2-5 | TRBV28 | - | TGTGCCAGCAGTTTATGCCCGAATGGTCCCGCCAAGATACGGGAGACCCAGTACTTC | CASSLCPNGPAKIRETQYF
many | TRBJ2-1 | TRBV5-1 | - | TGCGCCAGCAGCCTGCAGAACAGTAACAATGAGCAGTTCTTC | CASSLQNSNNEQFF
- | TRBJ2-1 | TRBV6-1 | - | TGTGCCAGCAGTTCTCTTCTAGCGGAGCAGTTCTTC | CASSSLLAEQFF